This entry lists 25 T cell receptor beta chains sequenced from one sample in a study of blood T cell repertoires in COVID-19. Sequencing used immunoSEQ multiplex PCR; TCRdb keeps in-frame clones, though not all of them. In the table there are 210,000 or so clones, 65% to 85% of which are singletons. Sequencing was carried out using PBMCs or T cells enriched from blood (not recorded which). The source of these receptors is a young man with acute COVID-19.

This rearrangement joins TRBV9 to TRBJ1-4; 9 positions match TRBD1. The CDR3 length is 16 residues. Germline V lookup: CDR1 SGDLS, CDR2 YYNGEE. The V segment lost 3 bases and the J segment 1 base; nucleotides outside the gene matches: 4. CDR3 in amino acids: CASSGGQGKTNEKLFF. The CDR3 DNA is TGTGCCAGCAGCGGGGGACAGGGAAAAACTAATGAAAAACTGTTTTTT.

Written as DNA, the CDR3 is TGTGCCAGCAGCGAAAAGACAGTGCCGGTTCCCCTCCACTTT. Translated, it gives CASSEKTVPVPLHF. The rearrangement uses TRBV5-4 and TRBJ1-6; TRBD1 is a possible D gene (5 bases). Between the trimmed V and J ends, which lost 4 bases and 13 bases, there was a span of 18 bases. The CDR3 runs to 14 residues. Germline lookup yields CDR1 SGHNT and CDR2 YYREEE (reference sequence). Together with reference TRBV5-4 and TRBJ1-6, the CDR3 gives the full variable domain: ETGVTQSPTHLIKTRGQQVTLRCSSQSGHNTVSWYQQALGQGPQFIFQYYREEENGRGNFPPRFSGLQFPNYSSELNVNALELDDSALYLCASSEKTVPVPLHFGNGTRLTVT.

The chain carries TRBV28 and TRBJ2-7; 8 bases align to TRBD1. CDR1 is MDHEN, CDR2 SYDVKM, per germline. The CDR3 has 15 residues. V lost 4 bases to trimming and J lost 5 bases; unmatched junction nucleotides: 10. CDR3 protein: CASSSTGQGKDEQYF. CDR3 nucleotide sequence: TGTGCCAGCAGTTCGACCGGACAGGGTAAGGACGAGCAGTACTTC. Looking up the rest from reference TRBV28 and TRBJ2-7 gives the full variable domain: DVKVTQSSRYLVKRTGEKVFLECVQDMDHENMFWYRQDPGLGLRLIYFSYDVKMKEKGDIPEGYSVSREKKERFSLILESASTNQTSMYLCASSSTGQGKDEQYFGPGTRLTVT.

This chain links TRBV2 with TRBJ2-1, with TRBD2 identical over 9 bases. This CDR3 region has 14 residues. Germline loops: CDR1 SNHLY, CDR2 FYNNEI. V lost 5 bases to trimming and J lost 8 bases; unmatched junction nucleotides: 7. CDR3 DNA sequence: TGTGCCAGCAGTCCGGGACTAGCAACCGATGAGCAGTTCTTC. This translates into CASSPGLATDEQFF.

This chain uses TRBV19 with TRBJ2-1; 8 nucleotides align to TRBD1. CDR1 is LNHDA and CDR2 is SQIVND in the germline V gene (reference sequence). The J segment lost 6 bases and the V segment lost 2 bases, leaving 6 bases of the junction unmatched. This CDR3 has 15 amino acids. CDR3 sequence: CASSIRPTGGNEQFF. The CDR3 DNA sequence: TGTGCCAGTAGTATAAGGCCCACAGGGGGCAATGAGCAGTTCTTC.

This clone has ten or more counts. The CDR3 protein is CASSNTGGGYTF. The CDR3 region has the DNA TGTGCCAGCAGTAATACAGGGGGAGGCTACACCTTC. The rearrangement uses TRBV12-3 or TRBV12-4 and TRBJ1-2; 8 positions match TRBD1. Trimming cost V 5 bases and J 8 bases; bases outside gene matches: 4. This CDR3 contains 12 residues.

This chain uses TRBV7-9 with TRBJ2-3; 8 bases agree with TRBD1. This CDR3 spans 16 amino acids. V trimming: 5 bases; J trimming: 3 bases; junction bases outside the gene matches: 10. Germline CDR1 and CDR2: SEHNR and FQNEAQ (reference sequence). The CDR3 bases are TGTGCCAGCAGCAACCCCAGGGACAGGAGAACAGATACGCAGTATTTT. Amino acid sequence: CASSNPRDRRTDTQYF.

The chain uses TRBV9 and TRBJ1-3; TRBD1 agrees at 12 bases. This CDR3 spans 16 amino acids. V lost 5 bases, J lost 6 bases, and 9 bases stayed unmatched. CDR1 is SGDLS and CDR2 is YYNGEE in the germline V gene. CDR3 in amino acids: CASSPTGQGAQNTIYF. CDR3 nucleotide sequence: TGTGCCAGCAGTCCTACGGGACAGGGGGCGCAAAACACCATATATTTT. The complete variable domain, with remaining parts taken from reference TRBV9 and TRBJ1-3, reads DSGVTQTPKHLITATGQRVTLRCSPRSGDLSVYWYQQSLDQGLQFLIQYYNGEERAKGNILERFSAQQFPDLHSELNLSSLELGDSALYFCASSPTGQGAQNTIYFGEGSWLTVV.

This rearrangement joins TRBV6-4 to TRBJ1-2, with 8 bases lining up with TRBD1. V was clipped by 2 bases and J by 3 bases; unmatched bases: 5. This CDR3 spans 15 amino acids. Germline-derived CDR1 and CDR2 are MRHNA and SNTAGT. The CDR3 DNA reads TGTGCCAGCAGTGACCCCGACAGGGGAGACTATGGCTACACCTTC. Amino acid sequence: CASSDPDRGDYGYTF.

V usage is TRBV5-1 and J usage is TRBJ1-1; tentative D call: TRBD1 (5 bases). This CDR3 contains 15 residues. Germline V gene data show CDR1 as SGHRS and CDR2 as YFSETQ. Trimming left V 1 base short and J 1 base short, with 11 bases between. The CDR3 nucleotides read TGCGCCAGCAGCTTGACAGGAATTCAGAACACTGAAGCTTTCTTT. It translates to CASSLTGIQNTEAFF.

This clone was recorded once. The V call is TRBV7-6, the J call TRBJ2-5; 12 bases fit TRBD2. The ends lost 6 bases at V and 2 bases at J; junction bases unmatched: 4. Germline CDR1 SGHVS, CDR2 FNYEAQ. This CDR3 spans 15 amino acids. The CDR3: CASSLGLAGQETQYF. CDR3 bases: TGTGCCAGCAGTCTTGGACTAGCGGGACAAGAGACCCAGTACTTC. Based on the CDR3 plus reference TRBV7-6 and TRBJ2-5, the full variable domain is GAGVSQSPRYKVTKRGQDVALRCDPISGHVSLYWYRQALGQGPEFLTYFNYEAQQDKSGLPNDRFSAERPEGSISTLTIQRTEQRDSAMYRCASSLGLAGQETQYFGPGTRLLVL.

The genes are TRBV19 and TRBJ1-1; D ambiguous. The V end was cut by 3 bases, the J end by 4 bases, with 9 bases between. Germline V gene sequence: CDR1 LNHDA, CDR2 SQIVND (reference sequence). CDR3 size: 13 residues. The CDR3 sequence is CASSIEGSTEAFF. Here the CDR3 DNA reads TGTGCCAGTAGTATTGAGGGAAGCACTGAAGCTTTCTTT.

This clone has only one observation. This chain joins TRBV19 and TRBJ2-3, with 8 bases that match TRBD1. CDR3 length equals 15 residues. Germline assignment: CDR1 LNHDA and CDR2 SQIVND (reference sequence). J lost 4 bases, V lost 3 bases, and 6 bases had no gene match. The CDR3 region is CASSIRSQGADTQYF. The CDR3 nucleotides read TGTGCCAGTAGTATTCGTTCACAGGGGGCAGATACGCAGTATTTT.

The chain is built from TRBV2 and TRBJ2-7, with D possibly matching TRBD1 (5 bases). This CDR3 has 12 residues. Trimming stripped 3 bases from V and 4 bases from J, with 7 bases between. Germline CDR1 is SNHLY and CDR2 is FYNNEI. The CDR3 loop reads CASSDSGYEQYF. CDR3 nucleotide sequence: TGTGCCAGCAGTGATTCAGGGTACGAGCAGTACTTC. The entire variable domain, with the rest obtained from reference TRBV2 and TRBJ2-7, is as follows: EPEVTQTPSHQVTQMGQEVILRCVPISNHLYFYWYRQILGQKVEFLVSFYNNEISEKSEIFDDQFSVERPDGSNFTLKIRSTKLEDSAMYFCASSDSGYEQYFGPGTRLTVT.

J is TRBJ2-7 and V is TRBV29-1; D gene unclear. This CDR3 has 12 residues. Germline CDR1 SQVTM, CDR2 ANQGSEA. With 7 bases removed from V and 2 bases from J, the gap between germline ends came to 12 bases. The CDR3 spells CSAKTSTYEQYF. The CDR3 DNA reads TGCAGCGCCAAGACATCGACCTACGAGCAGTACTTC.

This clone was seen only once. The chain has TRBV19 and TRBJ1-3, with D perhaps matching TRBD1 (6 bases). This CDR3 has 13 amino acids. Germline assignment: CDR1 LNHDA and CDR2 SQIVND (reference sequence). V lost 11 bases and J lost 3, with 14 bases in between. The CDR3 reads CASIGTLGNTIYF. For the CDR3, the DNA is TGTGCCTCCATAGGGACACTTGGAAACACCATATATTTT.

The rearrangement uses TRBV4-2 and TRBJ1-2, with a tentative D call TRBD1 (5 bases). Germline CDR1 and CDR2: LGHNA and YNFKEQ. V lost 0 bases and J 7 bases, leaving 12 bases between the germline ends. This CDR3 has 14 residues. CDR3 sequence: CASSQEDSGFGYTF. The CDR3 DNA follows: TGTGCCAGCAGCCAAGAAGACAGTGGCTTTGGCTACACCTTC.

CDR3 protein: CASSLGGQGHYEQYF. The CDR3 nucleotides read TGTGCCAGCAGCTTAGGGGGACAGGGCCACTACGAGCAGTACTTC. The chain couples TRBV13 to TRBJ2-7; TRBD1 matches at 9 bases. V was pared by 0 bases and J by 3 bases, with 3 bases of the junction left unmatched. Per the germline V gene, CDR1 is PRHDT and CDR2 is FYEKMQ (reference sequence). The CDR3 runs 15 residues.

The chain links TRBV6-2 or TRBV6-3 to TRBJ2-7, with D maybe TRBD2 (6 bases). Trimming pared 4 bases from V and 0 bases from J, leaving 10 bases between. Germline lookup yields CDR1 MNHEY and CDR2 SVGEGT. The CDR3 consists of 14 residues. This CDR3 reads CASSSRGASYEQYF. The CDR3 nucleotides are TGTGCCAGCAGTTCGCGGGGAGCCTCCTACGAGCAGTACTTC.

V usage is TRBV28 and J usage is TRBJ1-4; 10 bases fit TRBD1. This CDR3 is 16 amino acids long. V trimming: 5 bases; J trimming: 5 bases; junction bases outside the gene matches: 8. Germline CDR1 reads MDHEN; CDR2 reads SYDVKM. The DNA of the CDR3 is TGTGCCAGCAGTGCAGGCGGGACAGGGGCCAATGAAAAACTGTTTTTT. This gives the protein CASSAGGTGANEKLFF.

The CDR3 here is CSVEDQGSALHF. CDR3 coding DNA: TGCAGCGTTGAAGATCAGGGTTCGGCCCTCCACTTT. This chain joins TRBV29-1 and TRBJ1-6; D perhaps matches TRBD1 (5 bases). The ends were cut back, 0 bases at V and 14 bases at J, with 11 bases in the middle. CDR1 is SQVTM and CDR2 is ANQGSEA in the germline V gene. The length of the CDR3 is 12 residues. Full variable domain (missing parts from reference TRBV29-1 and TRBJ1-6): SAVISQKPSRDICQRGTSLTIQCQVDSQVTMMFWYRQQPGQSLTLIATANQGSEATYESGFVIDKFPISRPNLTFSTLTVSNMSPEDSSIYLCSVEDQGSALHFGNGTRLTVT.

The chain uses TRBV5-1 and TRBJ2-1, with D maybe TRBD1 (7 bases). Germline values: CDR1 SGHRS, CDR2 YFSETQ. Trimming took 4 bases from V and 7 from J, leaving 18 bases between them. This CDR3 spans 15 amino acids. The CDR3 DNA follows: TGCGCCAGCAGCCCAGGGGGGACCTCTTCGAATGAGCAGTTCTTC. Translated, it gives CASSPGGTSSNEQFF.

The chain recombines TRBV4-1 with TRBJ2-1; D possibly corresponds to TRBD1 (5 bases). Per germline, CDR1 MGHRA and CDR2 YSYEKL. The length of the CDR3 is 16 residues. The ends were cut back, 4 bases at V and 4 bases at J, with 17 bases in the middle. The chain's CDR3 is CASSPPDSANYNEQFF. CDR3 nucleotide sequence: TGCGCCAGCAGCCCCCCCGACAGCGCCAATTACAATGAGCAGTTCTTC.

The V and J genes are TRBV29-1 and TRBJ2-3; 7 positions agree with TRBD2. CDR1 and CDR2 (germline): SQVTM, ANQGSEA. The CDR3 has 14 amino acids. Trimming took 8 bases from V and 1 from J; bases not matched to a gene: 9. The CDR3 reads CSCTFGLGTDTQYF. CDR3 nucleotides: TGCAGCTGTACGTTCGGACTAGGCACAGATACGCAGTATTTT.

This clone was detected only once. The V and J genes are TRBV7-9 and TRBJ1-2; the D is unclear. The germline V gene has CDR1 SEHNR and CDR2 FQNEAQ (reference sequence). This CDR3 has 14 amino acids. The ends were cut back, 0 bases at V and 6 bases at J, with 11 bases in the middle. CDR3 region: CASSLAEARHGYTF. The CDR3 coding sequence is TGTGCCAGCAGCTTAGCGGAGGCGAGACATGGCTACACCTTC. Supplemented by reference TRBV7-9 and TRBJ1-2, the full variable domain reads DTGVSQNPRHKITKRGQNVTFRCDPISEHNRLYWYRQTLGQGPEFLTYFQNEAQLEKSRLLSDRFSAERPKGSFSTLEIQRTEQGDSAMYLCASSLAEARHGYTFGSGTRLTVV.